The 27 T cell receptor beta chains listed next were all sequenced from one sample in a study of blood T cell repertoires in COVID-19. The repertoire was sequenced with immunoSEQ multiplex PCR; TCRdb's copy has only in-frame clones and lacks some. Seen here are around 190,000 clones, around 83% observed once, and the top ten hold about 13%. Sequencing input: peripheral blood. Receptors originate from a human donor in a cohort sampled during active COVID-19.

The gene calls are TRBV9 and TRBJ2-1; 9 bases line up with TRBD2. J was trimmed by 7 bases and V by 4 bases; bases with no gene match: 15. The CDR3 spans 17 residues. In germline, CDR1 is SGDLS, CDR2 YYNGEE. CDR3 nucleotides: TGTGCCAGCAGCCCCCGGGGGGGGGCGGGAGGGCTGAATGAGCAGTTCTTC. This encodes CASSPRGGAGGLNEQFF.

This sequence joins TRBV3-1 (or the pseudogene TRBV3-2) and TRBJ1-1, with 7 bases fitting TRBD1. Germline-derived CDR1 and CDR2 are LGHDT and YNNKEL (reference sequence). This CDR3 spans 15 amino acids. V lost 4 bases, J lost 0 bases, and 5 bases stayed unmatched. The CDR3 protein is CASSPRDRMNTEAFF. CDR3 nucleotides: TGTGCCAGCAGCCCTCGGGACAGAATGAACACTGAAGCTTTCTTT.

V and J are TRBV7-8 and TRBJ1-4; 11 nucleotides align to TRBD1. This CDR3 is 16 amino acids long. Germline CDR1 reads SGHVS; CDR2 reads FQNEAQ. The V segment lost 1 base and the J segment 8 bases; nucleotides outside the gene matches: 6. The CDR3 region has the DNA TGTGCCAGCAGCTTAGTATGGACAGGGGGCGGAGAAAAACTGTTTTTT. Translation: CASSLVWTGGGEKLFF.

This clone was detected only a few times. The CDR3 protein is CASSFTGGSGELFF. The CDR3 DNA is TGCGCCAGCAGCTTTACAGGGGGCAGCGGGGAGCTGTTTTTT. J is TRBJ2-2 and V is TRBV5-1; 9 bases are shared with TRBD1. The CDR3 totals 14 residues. CDR1 SGHRS and CDR2 YFSETQ come from the germline V gene. V trimming: 2 bases; J trimming: 7 bases; junction bases outside the gene matches: 3. Filled out from reference TRBV5-1 and TRBJ2-2, the complete variable domain reads KAGVTQTPRYLIKTRGQQVTLSCSPISGHRSVSWYQQTPGQGLQFLFEYFSETQRNKGNFPGRFSGRQFSNSRSEMNVSTLELGDSALYLCASSFTGGSGELFFGEGSRLTVL.

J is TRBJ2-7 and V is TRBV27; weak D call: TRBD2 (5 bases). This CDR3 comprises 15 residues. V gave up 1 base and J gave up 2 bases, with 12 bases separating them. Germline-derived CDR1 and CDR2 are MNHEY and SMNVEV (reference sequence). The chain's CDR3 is CASSLFDGSTYEQYF. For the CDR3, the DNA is TGTGCCAGCAGTTTATTTGATGGGAGTACCTACGAGCAGTACTTC.

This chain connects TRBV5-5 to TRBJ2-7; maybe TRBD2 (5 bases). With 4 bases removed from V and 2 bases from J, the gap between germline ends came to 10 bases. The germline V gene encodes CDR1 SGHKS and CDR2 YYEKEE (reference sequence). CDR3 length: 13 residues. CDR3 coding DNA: TGTGCCAGCAGCCCTCTCGGGGCCTACGAGCAGTACTTC. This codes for CASSPLGAYEQYF. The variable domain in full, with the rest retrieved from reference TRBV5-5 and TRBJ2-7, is DAGVTQSPTHLIKTRGQQVTLRCSPISGHKSVSWYQQVLGQGPQFIFQYYEKEERGRGNFPDRFSARQFPNYSSELNVNALLLGDSALYLCASSPLGAYEQYFGPGTRLTVT.

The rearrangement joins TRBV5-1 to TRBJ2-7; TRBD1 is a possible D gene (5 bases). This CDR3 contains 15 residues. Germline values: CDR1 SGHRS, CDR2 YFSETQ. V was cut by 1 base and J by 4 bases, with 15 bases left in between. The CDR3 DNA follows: TGCGCCAGCAGCTTGCTGGGGCGACTCGGGTACGAGCAGTACTTC. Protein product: CASSLLGRLGYEQYF.

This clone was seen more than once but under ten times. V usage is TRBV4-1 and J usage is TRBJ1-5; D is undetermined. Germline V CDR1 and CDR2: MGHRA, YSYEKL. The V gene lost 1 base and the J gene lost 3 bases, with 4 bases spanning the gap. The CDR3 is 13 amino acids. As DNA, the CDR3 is TGCGCCAGCAGCCAAGTAGCCAATCAGCCCCAGCATTTT. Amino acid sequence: CASSQVANQPQHF.

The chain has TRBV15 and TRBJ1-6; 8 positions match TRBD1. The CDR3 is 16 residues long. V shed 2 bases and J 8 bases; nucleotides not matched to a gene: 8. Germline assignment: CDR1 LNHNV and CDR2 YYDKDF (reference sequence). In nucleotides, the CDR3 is TGTGCCACCAGCAGATCAAAAACAGGGGGTTATTCACCCCTCCACTTT. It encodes CATSRSKTGGYSPLHF.

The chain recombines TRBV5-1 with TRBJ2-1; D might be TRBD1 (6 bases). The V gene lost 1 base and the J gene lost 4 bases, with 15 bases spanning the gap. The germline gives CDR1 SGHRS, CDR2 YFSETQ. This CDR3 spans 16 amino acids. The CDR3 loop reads CASSLSGHAPYNEQFF. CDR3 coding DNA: TGCGCCAGCAGCTTGTCGGGACACGCCCCGTACAATGAGCAGTTCTTC.

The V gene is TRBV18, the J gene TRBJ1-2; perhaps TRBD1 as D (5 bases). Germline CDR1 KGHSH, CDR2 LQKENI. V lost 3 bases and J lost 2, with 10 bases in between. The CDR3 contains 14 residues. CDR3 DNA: TGTGCCAGCTCACCGTTGGGGGGGAACTATGGCTACACCTTC. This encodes CASSPLGGNYGYTF.

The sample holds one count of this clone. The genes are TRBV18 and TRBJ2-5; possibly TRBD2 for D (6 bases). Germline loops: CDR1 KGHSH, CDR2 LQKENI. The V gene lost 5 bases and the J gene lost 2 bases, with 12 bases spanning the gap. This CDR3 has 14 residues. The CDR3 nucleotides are TGTGCCAGCTCAGCGGGACTGCAACAAGAGACCCAGTACTTC. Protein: CASSAGLQQETQYF.

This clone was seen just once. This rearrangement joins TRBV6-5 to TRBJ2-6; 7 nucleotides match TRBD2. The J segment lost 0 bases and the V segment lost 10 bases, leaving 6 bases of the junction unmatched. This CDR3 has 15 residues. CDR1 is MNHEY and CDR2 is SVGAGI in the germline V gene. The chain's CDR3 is CATRRESSGANVLTF. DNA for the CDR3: TGTGCCACGAGGCGGGAGAGCTCTGGGGCCAACGTCCTGACTTTC.

As DNA, the CDR3 is TGTGCCAGCTCACCGGCAGGCGCAGTTAGCACAGATACGCAGTATTTT. This encodes CASSPAGAVSTDTQYF. The V call is TRBV18, the J call TRBJ2-3, with D hard to call. Germline V lookup: CDR1 KGHSH, CDR2 LQKENI. V lost 3 bases and J 0 bases, leaving 13 bases between the germline ends. The CDR3 is 16 amino acids.

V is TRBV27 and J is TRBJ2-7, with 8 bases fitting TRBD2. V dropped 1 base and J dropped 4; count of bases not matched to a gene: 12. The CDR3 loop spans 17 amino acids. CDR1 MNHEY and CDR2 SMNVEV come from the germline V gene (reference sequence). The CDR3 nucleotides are TGTGCCAGCAGTTTATACGGGGGTAGCGGGATAAATTACGAGCAGTACTTC. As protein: CASSLYGGSGINYEQYF.

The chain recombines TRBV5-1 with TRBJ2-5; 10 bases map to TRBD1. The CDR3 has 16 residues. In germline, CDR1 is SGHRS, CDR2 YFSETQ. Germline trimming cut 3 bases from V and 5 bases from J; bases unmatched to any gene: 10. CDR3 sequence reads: CASSSKFRDRGETQYF. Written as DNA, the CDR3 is TGCGCCAGCAGCTCGAAGTTCCGGGACAGGGGTGAGACCCAGTACTTC.

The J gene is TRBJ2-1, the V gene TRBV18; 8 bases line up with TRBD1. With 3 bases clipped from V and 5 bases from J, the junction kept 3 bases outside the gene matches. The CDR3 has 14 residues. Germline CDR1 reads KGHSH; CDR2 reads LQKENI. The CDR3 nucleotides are TGTGCCAGCTCACCCGGGACAGGTGACAATGAGCAGTTCTTC. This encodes CASSPGTGDNEQFF.

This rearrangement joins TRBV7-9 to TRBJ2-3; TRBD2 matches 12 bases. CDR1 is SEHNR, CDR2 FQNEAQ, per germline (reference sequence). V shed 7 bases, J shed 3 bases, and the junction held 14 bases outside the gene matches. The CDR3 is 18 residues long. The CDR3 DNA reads TGTGCCAGCACCCCCTGGGGCTTCGGGACTAGCGGGACAGATACGCAGTATTTT. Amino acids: CASTPWGFGTSGTDTQYF.

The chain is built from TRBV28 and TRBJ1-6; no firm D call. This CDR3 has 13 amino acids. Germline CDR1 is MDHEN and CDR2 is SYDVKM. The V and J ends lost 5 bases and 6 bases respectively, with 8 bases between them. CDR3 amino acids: CASSMISNSPLHF. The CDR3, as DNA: TGTGCCAGCAGTATGATCAGTAATTCACCCCTCCACTTT.

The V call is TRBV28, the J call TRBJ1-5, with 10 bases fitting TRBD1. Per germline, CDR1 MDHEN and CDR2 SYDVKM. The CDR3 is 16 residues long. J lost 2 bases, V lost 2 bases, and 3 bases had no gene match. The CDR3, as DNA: TGTGCCAGCAGTTTACCGACAGGGGGCGGCAATCAGCCCCAGCATTTT. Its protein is CASSLPTGGGNQPQHF. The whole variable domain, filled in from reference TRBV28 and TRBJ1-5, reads DVKVTQSSRYLVKRTGEKVFLECVQDMDHENMFWYRQDPGLGLRLIYFSYDVKMKEKGDIPEGYSVSREKKERFSLILESASTNQTSMYLCASSLPTGGGNQPQHFGDGTRLSIL.

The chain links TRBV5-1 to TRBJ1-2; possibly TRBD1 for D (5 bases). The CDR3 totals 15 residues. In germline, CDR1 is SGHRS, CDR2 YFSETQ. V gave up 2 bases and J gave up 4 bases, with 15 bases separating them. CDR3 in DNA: TGCGCCAGCAGCTTAGACTCTACAGGCACCTATGGCTACACCTTC. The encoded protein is CASSLDSTGTYGYTF.

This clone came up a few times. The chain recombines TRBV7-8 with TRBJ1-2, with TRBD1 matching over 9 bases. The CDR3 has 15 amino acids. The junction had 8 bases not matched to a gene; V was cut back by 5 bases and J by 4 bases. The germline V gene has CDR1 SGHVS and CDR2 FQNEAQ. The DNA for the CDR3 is TGTGCCAGCAGCGCTGGACAGGGGTATGGCTATGGCTACACCTTC. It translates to CASSAGQGYGYGYTF.

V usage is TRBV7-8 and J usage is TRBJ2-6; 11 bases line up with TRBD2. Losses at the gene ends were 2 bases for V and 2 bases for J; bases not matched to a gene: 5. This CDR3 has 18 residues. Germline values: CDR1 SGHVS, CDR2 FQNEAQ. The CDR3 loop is CASSLKTSGSTGANVLTF. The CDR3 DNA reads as TGTGCCAGCAGCTTAAAAACTAGCGGGAGTACTGGGGCCAACGTCCTGACTTTC.

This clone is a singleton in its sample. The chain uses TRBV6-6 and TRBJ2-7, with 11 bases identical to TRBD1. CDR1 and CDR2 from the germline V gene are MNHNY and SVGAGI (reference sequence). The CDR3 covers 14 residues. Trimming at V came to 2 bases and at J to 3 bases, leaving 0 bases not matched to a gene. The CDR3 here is CASSYGTGGYEQYF. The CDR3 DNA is TGTGCCAGCAGTTACGGGACAGGGGGCTACGAGCAGTACTTC.

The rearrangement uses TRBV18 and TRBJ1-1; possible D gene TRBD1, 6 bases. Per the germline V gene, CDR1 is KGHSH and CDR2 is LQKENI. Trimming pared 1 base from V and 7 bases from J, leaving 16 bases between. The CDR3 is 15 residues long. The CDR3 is CASSPQRGSVVEAFF. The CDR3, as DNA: TGTGCCAGCTCACCACAGAGGGGGTCAGTTGTTGAAGCTTTCTTT.

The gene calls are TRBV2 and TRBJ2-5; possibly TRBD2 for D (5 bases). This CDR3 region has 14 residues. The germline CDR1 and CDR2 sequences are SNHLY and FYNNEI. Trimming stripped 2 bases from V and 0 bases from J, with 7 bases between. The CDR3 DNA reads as TGTGCCAGCAGTGAACAGCGGTACCAAGAGACCCAGTACTTC. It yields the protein CASSEQRYQETQYF.

In nucleotides, the CDR3 is TGTGCCAGCTCACCGCGGAGCCTCAATGAGCAGTTCTTC. Amino acid sequence: CASSPRSLNEQFF. This chain links TRBV18 with TRBJ2-1; no definite D call. V was pared by 3 bases and J by 6 bases, with 9 bases between. CDR1 and CDR2 from the germline V gene are KGHSH and LQKENI. The CDR3 consists of 13 residues.